The sample holds a few counts of the clone carrying this TCR beta chain. What it recognizes is unknown. The data belong to a study of T-cell reconstitution after alpha-beta-depleted transplantation in children. Trimming took 6 bases from V and 4 from J; bases not matched to a gene: 4. This CDR3 is built from 14 residues. Germline V gives CDR1 LGHNA, CDR2 YNFKEQ. Findings and limits, study-wide: Diversity of TCRbeta at day 60 was high in some patients, arising from surviving recipient T cells and thymic progenitors.

Using unique molecular identifiers, the investigators prepared the TCRbeta library. TCRdb re-analysed the PCR reads in MiXCR, keeping a single row per CDR3 protein. The sample has fewer than 700,000 distinct CDR3 sequences, 13% seen once. Sample: PBMCs, mostly from graft donor cells, taken 360 days after TCRalphabeta/CD19-depleted stem cell transplant. The receptor's source is a male patient younger than 18 who had a stem cell transplant for acute myeloid leukemia, so the T cells may come from the graft donor. This chain joins TRBV4-2 and TRBJ2-3, with TRBD1 identical over 10 bases. The CDR3 DNA follows: TGTGCCAGCAGACCGGGACAGGGGTCAGATACGCAGTATTTT. Its translation: CASRPGQGSDTQYF.